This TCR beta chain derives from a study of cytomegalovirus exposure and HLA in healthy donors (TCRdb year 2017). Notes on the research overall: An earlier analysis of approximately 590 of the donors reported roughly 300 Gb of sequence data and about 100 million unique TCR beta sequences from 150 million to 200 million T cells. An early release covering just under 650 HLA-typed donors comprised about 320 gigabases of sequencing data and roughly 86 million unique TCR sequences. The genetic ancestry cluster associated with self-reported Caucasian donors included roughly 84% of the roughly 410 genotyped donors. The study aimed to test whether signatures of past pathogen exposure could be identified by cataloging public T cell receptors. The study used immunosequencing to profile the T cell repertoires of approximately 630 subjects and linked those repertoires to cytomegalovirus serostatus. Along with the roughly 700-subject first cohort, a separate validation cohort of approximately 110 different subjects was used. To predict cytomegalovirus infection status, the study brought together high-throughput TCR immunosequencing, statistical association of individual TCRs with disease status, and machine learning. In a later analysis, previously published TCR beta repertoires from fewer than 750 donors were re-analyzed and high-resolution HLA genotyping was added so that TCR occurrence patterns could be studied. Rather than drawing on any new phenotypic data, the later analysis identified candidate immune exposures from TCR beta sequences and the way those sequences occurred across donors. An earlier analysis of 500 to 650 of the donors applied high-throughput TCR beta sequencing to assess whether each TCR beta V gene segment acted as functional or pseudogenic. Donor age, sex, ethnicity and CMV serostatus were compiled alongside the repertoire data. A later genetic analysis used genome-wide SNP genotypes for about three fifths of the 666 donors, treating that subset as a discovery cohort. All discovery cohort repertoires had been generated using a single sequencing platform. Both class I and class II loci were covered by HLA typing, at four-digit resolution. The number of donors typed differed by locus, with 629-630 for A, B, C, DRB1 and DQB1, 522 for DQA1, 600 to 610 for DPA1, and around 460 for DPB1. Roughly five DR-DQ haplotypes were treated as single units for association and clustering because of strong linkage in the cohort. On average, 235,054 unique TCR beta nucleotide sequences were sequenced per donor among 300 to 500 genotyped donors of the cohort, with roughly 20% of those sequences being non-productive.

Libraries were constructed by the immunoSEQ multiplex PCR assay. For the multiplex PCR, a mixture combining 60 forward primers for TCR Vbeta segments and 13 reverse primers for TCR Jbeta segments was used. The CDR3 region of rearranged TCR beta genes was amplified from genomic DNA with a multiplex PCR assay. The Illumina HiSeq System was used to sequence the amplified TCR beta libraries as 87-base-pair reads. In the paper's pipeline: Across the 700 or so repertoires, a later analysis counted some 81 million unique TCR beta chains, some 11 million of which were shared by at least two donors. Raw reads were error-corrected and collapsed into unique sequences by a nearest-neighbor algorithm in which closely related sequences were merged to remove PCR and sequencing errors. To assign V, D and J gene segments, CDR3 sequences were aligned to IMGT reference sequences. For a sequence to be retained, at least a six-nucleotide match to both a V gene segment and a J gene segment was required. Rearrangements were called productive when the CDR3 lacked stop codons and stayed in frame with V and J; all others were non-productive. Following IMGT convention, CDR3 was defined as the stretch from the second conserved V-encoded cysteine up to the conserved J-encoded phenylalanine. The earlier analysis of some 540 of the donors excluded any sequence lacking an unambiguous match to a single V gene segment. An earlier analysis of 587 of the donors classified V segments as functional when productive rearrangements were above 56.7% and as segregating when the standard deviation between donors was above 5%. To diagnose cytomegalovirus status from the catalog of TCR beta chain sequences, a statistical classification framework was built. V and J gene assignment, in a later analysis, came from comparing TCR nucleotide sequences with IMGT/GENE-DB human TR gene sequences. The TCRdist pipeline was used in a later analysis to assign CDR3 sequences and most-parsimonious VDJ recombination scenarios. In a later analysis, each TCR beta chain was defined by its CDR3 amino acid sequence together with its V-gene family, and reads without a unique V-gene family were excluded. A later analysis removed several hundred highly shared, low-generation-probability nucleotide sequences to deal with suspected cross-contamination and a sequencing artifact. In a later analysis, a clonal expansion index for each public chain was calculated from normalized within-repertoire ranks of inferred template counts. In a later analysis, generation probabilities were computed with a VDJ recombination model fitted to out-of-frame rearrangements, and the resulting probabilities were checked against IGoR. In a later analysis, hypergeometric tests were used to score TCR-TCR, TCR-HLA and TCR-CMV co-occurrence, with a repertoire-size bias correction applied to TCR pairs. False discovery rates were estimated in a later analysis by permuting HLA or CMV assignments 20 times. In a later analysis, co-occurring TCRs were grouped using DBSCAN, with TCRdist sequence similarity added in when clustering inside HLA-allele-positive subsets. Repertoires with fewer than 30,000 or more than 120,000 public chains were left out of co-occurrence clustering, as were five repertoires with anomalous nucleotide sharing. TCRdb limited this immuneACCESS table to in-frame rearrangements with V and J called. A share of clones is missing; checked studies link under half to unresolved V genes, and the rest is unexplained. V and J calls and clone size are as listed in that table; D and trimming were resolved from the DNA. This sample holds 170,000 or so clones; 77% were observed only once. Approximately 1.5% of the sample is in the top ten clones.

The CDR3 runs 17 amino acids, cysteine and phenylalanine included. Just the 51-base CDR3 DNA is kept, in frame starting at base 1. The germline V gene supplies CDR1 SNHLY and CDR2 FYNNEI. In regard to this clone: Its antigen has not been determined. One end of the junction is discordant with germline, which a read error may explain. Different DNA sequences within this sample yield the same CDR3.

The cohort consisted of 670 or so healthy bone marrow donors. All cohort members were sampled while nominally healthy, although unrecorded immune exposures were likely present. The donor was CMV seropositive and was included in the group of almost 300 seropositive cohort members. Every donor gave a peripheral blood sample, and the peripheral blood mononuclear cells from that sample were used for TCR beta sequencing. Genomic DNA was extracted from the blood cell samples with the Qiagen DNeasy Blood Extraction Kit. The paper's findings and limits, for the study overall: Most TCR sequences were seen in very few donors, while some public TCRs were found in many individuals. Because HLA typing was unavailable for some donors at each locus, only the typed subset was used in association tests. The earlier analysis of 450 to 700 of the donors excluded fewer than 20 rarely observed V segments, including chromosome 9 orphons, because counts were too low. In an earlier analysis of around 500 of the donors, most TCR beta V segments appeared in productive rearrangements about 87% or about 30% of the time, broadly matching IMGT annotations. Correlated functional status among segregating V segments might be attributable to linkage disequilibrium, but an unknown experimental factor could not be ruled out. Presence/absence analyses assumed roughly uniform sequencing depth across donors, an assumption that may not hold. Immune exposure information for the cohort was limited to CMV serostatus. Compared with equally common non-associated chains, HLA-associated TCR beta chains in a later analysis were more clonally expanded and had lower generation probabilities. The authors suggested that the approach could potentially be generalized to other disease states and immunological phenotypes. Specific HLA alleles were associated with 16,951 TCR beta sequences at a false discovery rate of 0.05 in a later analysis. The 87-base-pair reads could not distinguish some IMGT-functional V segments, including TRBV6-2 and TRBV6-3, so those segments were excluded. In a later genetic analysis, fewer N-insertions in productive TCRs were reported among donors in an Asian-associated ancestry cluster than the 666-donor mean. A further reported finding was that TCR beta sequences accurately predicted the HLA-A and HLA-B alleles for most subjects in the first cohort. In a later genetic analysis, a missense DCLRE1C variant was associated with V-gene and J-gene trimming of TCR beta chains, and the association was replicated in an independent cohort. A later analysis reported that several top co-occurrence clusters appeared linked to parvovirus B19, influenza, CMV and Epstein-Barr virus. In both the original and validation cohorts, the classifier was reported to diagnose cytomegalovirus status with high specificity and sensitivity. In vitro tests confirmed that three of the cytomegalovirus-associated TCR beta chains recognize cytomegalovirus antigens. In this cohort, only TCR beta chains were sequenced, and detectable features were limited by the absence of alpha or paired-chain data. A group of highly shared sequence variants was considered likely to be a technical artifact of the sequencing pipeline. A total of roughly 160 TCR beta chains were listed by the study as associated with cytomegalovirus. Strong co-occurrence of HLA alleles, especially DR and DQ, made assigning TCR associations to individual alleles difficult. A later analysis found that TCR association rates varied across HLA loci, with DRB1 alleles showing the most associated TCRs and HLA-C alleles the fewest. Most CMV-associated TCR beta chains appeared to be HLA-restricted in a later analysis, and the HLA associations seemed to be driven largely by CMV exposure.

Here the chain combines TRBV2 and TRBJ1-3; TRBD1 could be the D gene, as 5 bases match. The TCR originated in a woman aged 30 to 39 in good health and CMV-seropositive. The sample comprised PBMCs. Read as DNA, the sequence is TGCGCCAGCAGAGACCGACAGCTAACCGACTCTGGAAACACCATATATTTT. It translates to CASRDRQLTDSGNTIYF.